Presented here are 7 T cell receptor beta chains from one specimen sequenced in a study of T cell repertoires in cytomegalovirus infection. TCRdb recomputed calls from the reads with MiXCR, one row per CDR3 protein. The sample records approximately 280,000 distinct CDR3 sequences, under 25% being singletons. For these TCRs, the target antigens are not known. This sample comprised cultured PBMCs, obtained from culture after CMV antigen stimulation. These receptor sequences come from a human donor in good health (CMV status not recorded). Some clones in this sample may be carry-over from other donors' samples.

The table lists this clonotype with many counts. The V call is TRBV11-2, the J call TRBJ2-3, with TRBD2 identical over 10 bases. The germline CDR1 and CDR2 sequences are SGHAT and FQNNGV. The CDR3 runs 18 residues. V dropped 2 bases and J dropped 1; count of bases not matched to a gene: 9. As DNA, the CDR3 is TGTGCCAGCAGCTTATCTGGACTAGCGGCCTTGCGCACAGATACGCAGTATTTT. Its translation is CASSLSGLAALRTDTQYF.

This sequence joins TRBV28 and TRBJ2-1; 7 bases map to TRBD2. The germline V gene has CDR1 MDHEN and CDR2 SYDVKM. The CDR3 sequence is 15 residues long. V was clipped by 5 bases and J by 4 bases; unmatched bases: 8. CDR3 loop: CASSPVRDYYNEQFF. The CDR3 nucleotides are TGTGCCAGCAGTCCCGTCCGGGACTATTACAATGAGCAGTTCTTC.

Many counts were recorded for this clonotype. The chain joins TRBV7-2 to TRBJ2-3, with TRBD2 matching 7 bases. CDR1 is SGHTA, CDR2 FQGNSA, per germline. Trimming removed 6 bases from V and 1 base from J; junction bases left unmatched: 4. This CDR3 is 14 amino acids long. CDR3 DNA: TGTGCCAGCAGAACGAGCGGGGGCACAGATACGCAGTATTTT. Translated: CASRTSGGTDTQYF.

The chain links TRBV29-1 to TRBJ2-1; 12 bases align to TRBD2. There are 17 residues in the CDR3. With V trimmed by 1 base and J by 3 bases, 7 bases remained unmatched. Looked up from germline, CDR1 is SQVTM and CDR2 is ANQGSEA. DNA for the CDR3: TGCAGCGTTGAAGGGCTAGCGGGAGGGCAGGTCTACAATGAGCAGTTCTTC. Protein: CSVEGLAGGQVYNEQFF.

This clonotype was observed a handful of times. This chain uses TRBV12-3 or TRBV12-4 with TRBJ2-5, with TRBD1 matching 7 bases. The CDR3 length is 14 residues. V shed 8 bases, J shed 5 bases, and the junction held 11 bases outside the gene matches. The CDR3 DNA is TGTGCCAGCGCCCGACAGGGCGGTCGGGAGACCCAGTACTTC. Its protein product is CASARQGGRETQYF.

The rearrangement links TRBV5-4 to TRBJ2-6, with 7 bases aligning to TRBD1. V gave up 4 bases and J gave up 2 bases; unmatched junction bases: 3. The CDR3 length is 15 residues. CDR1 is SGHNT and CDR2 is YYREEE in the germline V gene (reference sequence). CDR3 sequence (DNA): TGTGCCAGCAGCCCGACAGGGACTGGGGCCAACGTCCTGACTTTC. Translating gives CASSPTGTGANVLTF. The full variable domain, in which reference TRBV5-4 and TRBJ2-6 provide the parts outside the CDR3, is ETGVTQSPTHLIKTRGQQVTLRCSSQSGHNTVSWYQQALGQGPQFIFQYYREEENGRGNFPPRFSGLQFPNYSSELNVNALELDDSALYLCASSPTGTGANVLTFGAGSRLTVL.

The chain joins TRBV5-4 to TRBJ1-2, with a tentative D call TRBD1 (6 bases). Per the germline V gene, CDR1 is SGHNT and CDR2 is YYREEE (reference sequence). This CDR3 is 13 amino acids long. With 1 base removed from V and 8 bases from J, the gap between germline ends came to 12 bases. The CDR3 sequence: CASSLRGGQGYTF. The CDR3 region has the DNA TGTGCCAGCAGCTTGCGGGGGGGGCAGGGCTACACCTTC.